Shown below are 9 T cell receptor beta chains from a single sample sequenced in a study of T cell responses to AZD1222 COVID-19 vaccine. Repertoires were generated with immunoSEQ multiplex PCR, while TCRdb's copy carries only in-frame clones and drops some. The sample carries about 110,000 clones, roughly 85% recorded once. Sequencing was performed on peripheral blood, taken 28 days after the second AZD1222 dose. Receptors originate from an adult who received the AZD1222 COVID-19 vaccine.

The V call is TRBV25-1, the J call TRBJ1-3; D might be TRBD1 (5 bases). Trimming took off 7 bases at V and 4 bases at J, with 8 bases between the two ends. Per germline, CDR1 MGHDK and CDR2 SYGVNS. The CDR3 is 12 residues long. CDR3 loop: CASIGAGNTIYF. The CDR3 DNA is TGTGCCAGCATAGGGGCAGGAAACACCATATATTTT.

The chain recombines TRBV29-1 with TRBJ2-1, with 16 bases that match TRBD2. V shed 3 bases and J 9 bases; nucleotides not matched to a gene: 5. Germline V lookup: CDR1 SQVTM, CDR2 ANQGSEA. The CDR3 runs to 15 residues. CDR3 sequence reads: CSVDDGTSGRGEQFF. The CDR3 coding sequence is TGCAGCGTTGACGACGGGACTAGCGGGAGGGGTGAGCAGTTCTTC.

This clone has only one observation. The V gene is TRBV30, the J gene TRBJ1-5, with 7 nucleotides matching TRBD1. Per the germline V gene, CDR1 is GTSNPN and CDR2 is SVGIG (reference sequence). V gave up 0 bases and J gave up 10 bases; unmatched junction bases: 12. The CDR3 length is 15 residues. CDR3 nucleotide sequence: TGTGCCTGGAGTGTACTGGGCAGGGGGTCGGATCCCCAGCATTTT. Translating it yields CAWSVLGRGSDPQHF.

CDR3 amino acids: CASSLRDRGQETQYF. Written as DNA, the CDR3 is TGCGCCAGCAGCCTACGGGATAGGGGACAAGAGACCCAGTACTTC. The chain carries TRBV5-1 and TRBJ2-5; D tentatively fits TRBD1 or TRBD2 (5 bases each). With 4 bases removed from V and 2 bases from J, the gap between germline ends came to 15 bases. Germline values: CDR1 SGHRS, CDR2 YFSETQ. The CDR3 sequence is 15 residues long.

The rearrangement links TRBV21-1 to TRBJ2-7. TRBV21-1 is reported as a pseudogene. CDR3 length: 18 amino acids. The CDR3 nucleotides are TGTGCCAGCAGCAAGCCCCGCCCCTGGACCCCTACGCCTTCCGAGCAGTACTTC. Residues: CASSKPRPWTPTPSEQYF.

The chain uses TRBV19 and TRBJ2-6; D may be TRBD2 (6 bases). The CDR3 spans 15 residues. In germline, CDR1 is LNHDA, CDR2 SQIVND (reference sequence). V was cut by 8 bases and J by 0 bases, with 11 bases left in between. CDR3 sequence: CASSDGSSGANVLTF. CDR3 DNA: TGTGCCAGTTCAGACGGGAGCTCTGGGGCCAACGTCCTGACTTTC.

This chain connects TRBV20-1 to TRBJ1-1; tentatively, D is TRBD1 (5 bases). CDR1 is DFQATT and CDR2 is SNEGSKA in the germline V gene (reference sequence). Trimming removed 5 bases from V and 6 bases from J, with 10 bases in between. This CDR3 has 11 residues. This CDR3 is CSAPQGPEAFF. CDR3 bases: TGCAGTGCTCCCCAGGGCCCTGAAGCTTTCTTT.

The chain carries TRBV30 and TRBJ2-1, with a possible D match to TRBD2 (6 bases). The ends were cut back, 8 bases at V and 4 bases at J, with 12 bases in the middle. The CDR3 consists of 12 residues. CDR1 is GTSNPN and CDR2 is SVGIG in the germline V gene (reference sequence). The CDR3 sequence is CAGPGAYNEQFF. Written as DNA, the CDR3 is TGTGCCGGCCCGGGAGCTTACAATGAGCAGTTCTTC.

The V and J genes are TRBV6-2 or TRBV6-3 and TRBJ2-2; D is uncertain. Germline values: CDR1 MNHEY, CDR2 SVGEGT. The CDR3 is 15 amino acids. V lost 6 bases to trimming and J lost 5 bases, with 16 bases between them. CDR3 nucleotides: TGTGCCAGCAGCGCCTTAGGGCTCATGACCGGGGAGCTGTTTTTT. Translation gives CASSALGLMTGELFF.